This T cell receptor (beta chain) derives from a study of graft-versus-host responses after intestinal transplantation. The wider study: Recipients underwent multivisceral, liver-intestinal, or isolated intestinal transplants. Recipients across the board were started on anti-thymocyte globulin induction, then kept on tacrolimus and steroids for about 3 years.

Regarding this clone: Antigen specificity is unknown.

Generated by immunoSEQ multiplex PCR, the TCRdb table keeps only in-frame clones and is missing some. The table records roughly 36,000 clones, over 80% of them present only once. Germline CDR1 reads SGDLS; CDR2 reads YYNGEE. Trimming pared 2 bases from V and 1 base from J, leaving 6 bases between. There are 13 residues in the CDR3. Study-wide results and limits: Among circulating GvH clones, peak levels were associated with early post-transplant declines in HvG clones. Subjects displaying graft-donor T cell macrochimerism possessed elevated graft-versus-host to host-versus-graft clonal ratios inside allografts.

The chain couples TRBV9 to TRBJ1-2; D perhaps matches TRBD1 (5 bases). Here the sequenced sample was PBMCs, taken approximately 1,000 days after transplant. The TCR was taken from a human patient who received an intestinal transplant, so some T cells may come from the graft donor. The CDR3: CASSVTVNYGYTF. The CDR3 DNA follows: TGTGCCAGCAGCGTGACAGTTAACTATGGCTACACCTTC. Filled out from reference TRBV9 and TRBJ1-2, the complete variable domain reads DSGVTQTPKHLITATGQRVTLRCSPRSGDLSVYWYQQSLDQGLQFLIQYYNGEERAKGNILERFSAQQFPDLHSELNLSSLELGDSALYFCASSVTVNYGYTFGSGTRLTVV.